This is a list of T cell receptor beta chains from one sample in a study of blood T cell repertoires in COVID-19. Assay used: immunoSEQ multiplex PCR; TCRdb lists only in-frame clones, some missing. The data hold roughly 480,000 clones, with roughly 89% observed a single time. Input material: peripheral blood. These receptors were obtained from a man between 18 and 35 years old with COVID-19, enrolled during active disease. Both conserved end residues are part of each CDR3. The order of the fields is D gene, J gene, V gene, clone size, CDR3 protein, CDR3 DNA. The D gene is left open where the match is weak. Only some rows state a clone size, as once, few, many or a class for expanded clones.

NA	TRBJ2-2	TRBV7-9	NA	CASNSGANTGELFF	TGTGCCAGCAACAGCGGAGCCAACACCGGGGAGCTGTTTTTT
NA	TRBJ2-5	TRBV2	NA	CASGRTLGVETQYF	TGTGCCAGCGGGAGGACACTTGGGGTAGAGACCCAGTACTTC
TRBD1	TRBJ1-1	TRBV10-1	few	CASKGGTGNTEAFF	TGCGCCAGCAAAGGAGGGACAGGGAACACTGAAGCTTTCTTT
TRBD2	TRBJ2-1	TRBV4-1	NA	CASSQVILAGEQFF	TGCGCCAGCAGCCAAGTGATACTAGCGGGAGAGCAGTTCTTC
TRBD1	TRBJ1-6	TRBV6-6	NA	CASSHRTGGSYNSPLHF	TGTGCCAGCAGTCATAGGACAGGGGGGTCCTATAATTCACCCCTCCACTTT
NA	TRBJ2-7	TRBV5-4	once	CASSLRESSYEQYF	TGTGCCAGCAGCTTGCGGGAGAGCTCCTACGAGCAGTACTTC
TRBD1	TRBJ2-7	TRBV6-5	NA	CASSWGQYYEQYF	TGTGCCAGCAGTTGGGGACAGTATTACGAGCAGTACTTC
NA	TRBJ1-2	TRBV5-1	NA	CASSPDTNRYGYTF	TGCGCCAGCAGCCCCGACACCAATCGGTACGGCTACACCTTC
NA	TRBJ1-4	TRBV11-2	NA	CASSLRTGTVTNEKLFF	TGTGCCAGCAGCTTAAGAACAGGGACGGTCACTAATGAAAAACTGTTTTTT
NA	TRBJ2-5	TRBV19	NA	CASSVDYLQETQYF	TGTGCCAGTAGTGTGGACTACCTCCAAGAGACCCAGTACTTC
NA	TRBJ1-6	TRBV5-1	NA	CASSLYAGNNSPLHF	TGCGCCAGCAGCTTGTACGCAGGGAATAATTCACCCCTCCACTTT
NA	TRBJ2-2	TRBV15	NA	CATSKGLANTGELFF	TGTGCCACCAGCAAGGGACTGGCGAACACCGGGGAGCTGTTTTTT
TRBD1	TRBJ2-3	TRBV5-4	NA	CASRKTGVTDTQYF	TGTGCCAGCAGAAAGACAGGGGTCACAGATACGCAGTATTTT
TRBD2	TRBJ2-7	TRBV10-2	once	CASEDLGGKQYF	TGCGCCAGCGAGGACCTCGGGGGGAAGCAGTACTTC
NA	TRBJ2-6	TRBV19	once	CASSTPFTGANVLTF	TGTGCCAGTAGTACCCCGTTTACTGGGGCCAACGTCCTGACTTTC
TRBD1	TRBJ2-7	TRBV7-9	NA	CASSLPGQGNF	TGTGCCAGCAGCCTACCGGGACAGGGAAACTTC
NA	TRBJ2-3	TRBV12-3/TRBV12-4	NA	CASRQGSTDTQYF	TGTGCCAGCAGACAGGGCAGCACAGATACGCAGTATTTT
NA	TRBJ2-7	TRBV6-2/TRBV6-3	NA	CASSGLYYEQYF	TGTGCCAGCAGCGGACTGTACTACGAGCAGTACTTC
NA	TRBJ2-5	TRBV5-1	NA	CASSFGIGGTQYF	TGCGCCAGCAGCTTCGGGATTGGTGGGACCCAGTACTTC
TRBD1	TRBJ2-6	TRBV28	few	CASRRGRTGANVLTF	TGTGCCAGCCGAAGGGGGCGGACTGGGGCCAACGTCCTGACTTTC
NA	TRBJ2-7	TRBV18	NA	CASSPPSGAGPVRQYF	TGTGCCAGCTCACCACCGTCAGGGGCAGGGCCAGTTCGGCAGTACTTC
TRBD1	TRBJ1-4	TRBV12-5	NA	CASGLIGRTGDEKLFF	TGTGCTAGTGGTTTAATTGGCCGGACAGGGGACGAAAAACTGTTTTTT
NA	TRBJ1-6	TRBV27	NA	CASSLGANSPLHF	TGTGCCAGCAGTTTAGGGGCAAACTCACCCCTCCACTTT
TRBD1	TRBJ1-4	TRBV5-1	NA	CASSVTGQGYEKLFF	TGCGCCAGCAGCGTTACGGGACAGGGGTATGAAAAACTGTTTTTT
TRBD1	TRBJ1-2	TRBV15	NA	CATNRDSLPSNYGYTF	TGTGCCACGAACCGGGACAGCTTACCCTCTAACTATGGCTACACCTTC
TRBD1	TRBJ2-7	TRBV19	NA	CASSAGTGGSYEQYF	TGTGCCAGTAGTGCCGGGACAGGGGGGTCCTACGAGCAGTACTTC